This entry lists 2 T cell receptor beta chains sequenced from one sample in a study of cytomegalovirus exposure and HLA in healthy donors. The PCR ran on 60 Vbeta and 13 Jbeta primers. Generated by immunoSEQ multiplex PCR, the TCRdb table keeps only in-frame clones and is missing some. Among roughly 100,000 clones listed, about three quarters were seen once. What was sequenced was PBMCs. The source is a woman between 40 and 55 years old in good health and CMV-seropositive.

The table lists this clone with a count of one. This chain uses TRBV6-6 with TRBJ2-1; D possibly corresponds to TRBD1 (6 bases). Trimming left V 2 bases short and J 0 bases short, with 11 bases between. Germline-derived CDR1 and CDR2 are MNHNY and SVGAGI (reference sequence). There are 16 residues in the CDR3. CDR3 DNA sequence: TGTGCCAGCAGTTACCAACAGGGCCTCTCCTACAATGAGCAGTTCTTC. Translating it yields CASSYQQGLSYNEQFF.

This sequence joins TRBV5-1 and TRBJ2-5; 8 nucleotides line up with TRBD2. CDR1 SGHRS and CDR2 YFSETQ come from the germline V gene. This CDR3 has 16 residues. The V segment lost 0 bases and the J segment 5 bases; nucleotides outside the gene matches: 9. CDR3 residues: CASSLGVAGRMETQYF. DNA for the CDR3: TGCGCCAGCAGCTTGGGGGTAGCGGGAAGGATGGAGACCCAGTACTTC.